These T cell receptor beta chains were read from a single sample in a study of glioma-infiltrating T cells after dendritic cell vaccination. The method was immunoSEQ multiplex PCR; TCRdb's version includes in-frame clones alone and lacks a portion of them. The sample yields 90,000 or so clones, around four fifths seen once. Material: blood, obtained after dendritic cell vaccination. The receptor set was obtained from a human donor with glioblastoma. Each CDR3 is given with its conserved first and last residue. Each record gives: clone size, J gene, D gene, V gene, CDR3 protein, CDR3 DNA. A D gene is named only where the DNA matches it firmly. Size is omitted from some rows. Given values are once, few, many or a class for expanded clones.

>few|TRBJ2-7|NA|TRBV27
CASSYSDSSYEQYF
TGTGCCAGCAGTTACTCGGACAGCTCCTACGAGCAGTACTTC
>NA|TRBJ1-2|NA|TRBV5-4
CASSLVADYGYTF
TGTGCCAGCAGCTTGGTTGCAGACTATGGCTACACCTTC
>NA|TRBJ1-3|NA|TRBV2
CASSGTTTGNTIYF
TGTGCCAGCAGTGGGACTACAACGGGAAACACCATATATTTT
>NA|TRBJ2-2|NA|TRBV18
CASSPPAAGLGTGELFF
TGTGCCAGCTCACCACCTGCGGCAGGGTTGGGCACCGGGGAGCTGTTTTTT
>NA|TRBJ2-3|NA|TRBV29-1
CSVEATKDTQYF
TGCAGCGTTGAGGCCACTAAAGATACGCAGTATTTT
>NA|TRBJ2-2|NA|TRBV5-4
CASSLDRRTGELFF
TGTGCCAGCAGCTTGGACAGGCGCACCGGGGAGCTGTTTTTT
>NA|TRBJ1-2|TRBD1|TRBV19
CASSIDDRVVYGYTF
TGTGCCAGTAGTATAGATGACAGGGTCGTCTATGGCTACACCTTC
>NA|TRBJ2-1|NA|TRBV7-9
CASSGLRENTYNEQFF
TGTGCCAGCAGCGGACTACGGGAGAACACCTACAATGAGCAGTTCTTC
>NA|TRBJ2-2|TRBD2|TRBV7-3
CASSPYNQPGLEVGELFF
TGTGCCAGCAGCCCCTACAACCAGCCGGGACTAGAGGTCGGGGAGCTGTTTTTT
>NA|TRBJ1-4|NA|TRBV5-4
CASSLGRGTEKLFF
TGTGCCAGCAGCTTAGGCAGGGGAACTGAAAAACTGTTTTTT
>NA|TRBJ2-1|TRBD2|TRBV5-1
CASSFGLVNEQFF
TGCGCCAGCAGCTTCGGACTAGTTAATGAGCAGTTCTTC
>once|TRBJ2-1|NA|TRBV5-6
CASRLGDISNEQFF
TGTGCCAGCAGACTCGGGGACATCAGCAATGAGCAGTTCTTC
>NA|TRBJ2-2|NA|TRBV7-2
CASSLVSGRSGGELFF
TGTGCCAGCAGCTTAGTTTCAGGGAGGTCGGGCGGGGAGCTGTTTTTT
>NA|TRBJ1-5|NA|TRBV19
CASTSGSNQPQHF
TGTGCCAGTACATCGGGGAGCAATCAGCCCCAGCATTTT
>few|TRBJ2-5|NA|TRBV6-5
CASSYPGGETQYF
TGTGCCAGCAGTTACCCCGGGGGAGAGACCCAGTACTTC
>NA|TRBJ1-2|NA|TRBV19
CASSQTNYGYTF
TGTGCCAGTAGCCAGACTAACTATGGCTACACCTTC
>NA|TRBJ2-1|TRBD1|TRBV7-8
CASNNRDRGPRGEQFF
TGTGCCAGCAACAACCGGGACAGGGGGCCGCGTGGTGAGCAGTTCTTC
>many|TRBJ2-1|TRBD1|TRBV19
CASTGQGPWEQFF
TGTGCCAGTACGGGACAGGGTCCCTGGGAGCAGTTCTTC
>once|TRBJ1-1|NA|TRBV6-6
CASSPTGREAFF
TGTGCCAGCAGCCCTACAGGGCGGGAAGCTTTCTTT
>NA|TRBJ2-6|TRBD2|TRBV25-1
CASSDQLAGGSGANVLTF
TGTGCCAGCAGTGACCAACTAGCGGGAGGGAGTGGGGCCAACGTCCTGACTTTC
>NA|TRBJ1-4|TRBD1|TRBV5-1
CASSGQGALANEKLFF
TGCGCCAGCAGCGGGCAGGGGGCTTTGGCTAATGAAAAACTGTTTTTT
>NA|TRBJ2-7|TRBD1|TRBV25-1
CASSDPNRGSYEQYF
TGTGCCAGCAGTGACCCGAACAGGGGCTCCTACGAGCAGTACTTC
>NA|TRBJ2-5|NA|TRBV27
CASSARPRETQYF
TGTGCCAGCAGTGCCCGGCCCAGGGAGACCCAGTACTTC
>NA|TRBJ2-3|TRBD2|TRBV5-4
CASSLRKGLGTDTQYF
TGTGCCAGCAGCTTGAGGAAGGGACTAGGCACAGATACGCAGTATTTT
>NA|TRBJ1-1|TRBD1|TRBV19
CASSDPGGKNTEAFF
TGTGCCAGTAGTGACCCAGGGGGGAAGAACACTGAAGCTTTCTTT
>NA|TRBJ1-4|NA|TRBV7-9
CASSSNARGATNEKLFF
TGTGCCAGCAGCTCGAACGCCAGGGGCGCAACTAATGAAAAACTGTTTTTT
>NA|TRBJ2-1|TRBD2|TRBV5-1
CASTGLAGAQGVEQFF
TGCGCCAGCACGGGCCTAGCGGGCGCCCAAGGGGTGGAGCAGTTCTTC
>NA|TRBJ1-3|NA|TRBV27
CASSFNRVPARNTIYF
TGTGCCAGCAGTTTCAACCGGGTGCCCGCGCGAAACACCATATATTTT
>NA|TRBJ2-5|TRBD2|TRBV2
CASSEGGSSGATQETQYF
TGTGCCAGCAGTGAAGGAGGTTCCAGCGGGGCAACCCAAGAGACCCAGTACTTC
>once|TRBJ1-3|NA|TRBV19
CASNTGKKTGNTIYF
TGTGCCAGTAATACAGGGAAAAAAACTGGAAACACCATATATTTT
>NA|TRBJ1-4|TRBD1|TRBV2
CASSGQGPNEKLFF
TGTGCCAGCAGTGGACAGGGGCCTAATGAAAAACTGTTTTTT
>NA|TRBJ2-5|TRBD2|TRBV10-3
CAIATSGGPGASGETQYF
TGTGCCATCGCCACCAGCGGGGGACCGGGGGCCTCTGGAGAGACCCAGTACTTC
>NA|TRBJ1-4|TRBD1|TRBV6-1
CASNSLGTGSEKLFF
TGTGCCAGCAATTCTTTAGGGACAGGGAGTGAAAAACTGTTTTTT
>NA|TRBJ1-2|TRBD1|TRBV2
CASSGQGPDYGYTF
TGTGCCAGCAGTGGACAGGGTCCGGACTATGGCTACACCTTC
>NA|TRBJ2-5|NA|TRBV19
CASTPGKQETQYF
TGTGCCAGTACCCCGGGTAAACAAGAGACCCAGTACTTC
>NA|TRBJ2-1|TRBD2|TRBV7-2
CASSSPGRAGGSHEQFF
TGTGCCAGCAGCTCACCGGGACGAGCGGGGGGGAGTCATGAGCAGTTCTTC
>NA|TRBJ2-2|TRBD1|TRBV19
CASSIRTGRTGELFF
TGTGCCAGTAGTATAAGGACAGGGAGGACCGGGGAGCTGTTTTTT
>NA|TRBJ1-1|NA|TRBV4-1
CASSQDLRTDLTEAFF
TGCGCCAGCAGCCAAGATCTTCGGACAGATCTCACTGAAGCTTTCTTT
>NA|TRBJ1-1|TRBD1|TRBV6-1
CASRLDRVGTEAFF
TGTGCCAGCAGACTGGACAGGGTAGGAACTGAAGCTTTCTTT
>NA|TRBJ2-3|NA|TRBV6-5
CASSYEPYTSTDTQYF
TGTGCCAGCAGTTATGAACCCTATACTAGCACAGATACGCAGTATTTT
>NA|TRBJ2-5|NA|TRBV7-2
CASSLDGGYQETQYF
TGTGCCAGCAGCTTAGATGGAGGGTACCAAGAGACCCAGTACTTC